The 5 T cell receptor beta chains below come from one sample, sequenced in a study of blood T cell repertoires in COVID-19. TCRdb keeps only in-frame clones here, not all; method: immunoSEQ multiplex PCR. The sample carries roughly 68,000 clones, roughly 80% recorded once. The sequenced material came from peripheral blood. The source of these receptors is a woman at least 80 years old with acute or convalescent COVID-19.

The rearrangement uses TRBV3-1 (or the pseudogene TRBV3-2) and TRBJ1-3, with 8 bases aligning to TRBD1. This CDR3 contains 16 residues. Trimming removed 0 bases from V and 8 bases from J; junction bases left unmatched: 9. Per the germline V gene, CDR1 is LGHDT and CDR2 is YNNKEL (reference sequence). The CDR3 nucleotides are TGTGCCAGCAGCCAAGAAAGGGTCAGGGGGCTACACACCATATATTTT. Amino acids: CASSQERVRGLHTIYF.

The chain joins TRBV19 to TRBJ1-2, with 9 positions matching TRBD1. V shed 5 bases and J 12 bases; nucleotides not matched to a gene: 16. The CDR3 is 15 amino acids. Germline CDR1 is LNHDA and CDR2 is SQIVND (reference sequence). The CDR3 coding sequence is TGTGCCAGTAGTCCCCCGGGACAGGGCAGTTTTCGGGACACCTTC. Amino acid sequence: CASSPPGQGSFRDTF.

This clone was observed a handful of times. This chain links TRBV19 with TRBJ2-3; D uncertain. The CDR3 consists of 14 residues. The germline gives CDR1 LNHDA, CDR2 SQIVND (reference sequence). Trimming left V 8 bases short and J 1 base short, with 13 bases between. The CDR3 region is CASARRYGTDTQYF. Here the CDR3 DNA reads TGTGCCAGTGCCCGGCGGTACGGCACAGATACGCAGTATTTT.

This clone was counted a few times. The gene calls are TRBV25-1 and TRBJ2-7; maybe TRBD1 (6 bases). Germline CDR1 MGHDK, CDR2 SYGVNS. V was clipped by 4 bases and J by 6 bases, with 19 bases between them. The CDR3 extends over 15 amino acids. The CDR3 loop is CASSGQRRTGSEQYF. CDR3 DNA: TGTGCCAGCAGTGGCCAGCGAAGAACAGGGAGCGAGCAGTACTTC.

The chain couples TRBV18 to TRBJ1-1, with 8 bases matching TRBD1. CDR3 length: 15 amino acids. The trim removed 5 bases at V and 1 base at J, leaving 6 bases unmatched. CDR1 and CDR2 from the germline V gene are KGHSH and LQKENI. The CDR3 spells CASSGSGGWNTEAFF. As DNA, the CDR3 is TGTGCCAGCTCAGGATCAGGGGGCTGGAACACTGAAGCTTTCTTT.